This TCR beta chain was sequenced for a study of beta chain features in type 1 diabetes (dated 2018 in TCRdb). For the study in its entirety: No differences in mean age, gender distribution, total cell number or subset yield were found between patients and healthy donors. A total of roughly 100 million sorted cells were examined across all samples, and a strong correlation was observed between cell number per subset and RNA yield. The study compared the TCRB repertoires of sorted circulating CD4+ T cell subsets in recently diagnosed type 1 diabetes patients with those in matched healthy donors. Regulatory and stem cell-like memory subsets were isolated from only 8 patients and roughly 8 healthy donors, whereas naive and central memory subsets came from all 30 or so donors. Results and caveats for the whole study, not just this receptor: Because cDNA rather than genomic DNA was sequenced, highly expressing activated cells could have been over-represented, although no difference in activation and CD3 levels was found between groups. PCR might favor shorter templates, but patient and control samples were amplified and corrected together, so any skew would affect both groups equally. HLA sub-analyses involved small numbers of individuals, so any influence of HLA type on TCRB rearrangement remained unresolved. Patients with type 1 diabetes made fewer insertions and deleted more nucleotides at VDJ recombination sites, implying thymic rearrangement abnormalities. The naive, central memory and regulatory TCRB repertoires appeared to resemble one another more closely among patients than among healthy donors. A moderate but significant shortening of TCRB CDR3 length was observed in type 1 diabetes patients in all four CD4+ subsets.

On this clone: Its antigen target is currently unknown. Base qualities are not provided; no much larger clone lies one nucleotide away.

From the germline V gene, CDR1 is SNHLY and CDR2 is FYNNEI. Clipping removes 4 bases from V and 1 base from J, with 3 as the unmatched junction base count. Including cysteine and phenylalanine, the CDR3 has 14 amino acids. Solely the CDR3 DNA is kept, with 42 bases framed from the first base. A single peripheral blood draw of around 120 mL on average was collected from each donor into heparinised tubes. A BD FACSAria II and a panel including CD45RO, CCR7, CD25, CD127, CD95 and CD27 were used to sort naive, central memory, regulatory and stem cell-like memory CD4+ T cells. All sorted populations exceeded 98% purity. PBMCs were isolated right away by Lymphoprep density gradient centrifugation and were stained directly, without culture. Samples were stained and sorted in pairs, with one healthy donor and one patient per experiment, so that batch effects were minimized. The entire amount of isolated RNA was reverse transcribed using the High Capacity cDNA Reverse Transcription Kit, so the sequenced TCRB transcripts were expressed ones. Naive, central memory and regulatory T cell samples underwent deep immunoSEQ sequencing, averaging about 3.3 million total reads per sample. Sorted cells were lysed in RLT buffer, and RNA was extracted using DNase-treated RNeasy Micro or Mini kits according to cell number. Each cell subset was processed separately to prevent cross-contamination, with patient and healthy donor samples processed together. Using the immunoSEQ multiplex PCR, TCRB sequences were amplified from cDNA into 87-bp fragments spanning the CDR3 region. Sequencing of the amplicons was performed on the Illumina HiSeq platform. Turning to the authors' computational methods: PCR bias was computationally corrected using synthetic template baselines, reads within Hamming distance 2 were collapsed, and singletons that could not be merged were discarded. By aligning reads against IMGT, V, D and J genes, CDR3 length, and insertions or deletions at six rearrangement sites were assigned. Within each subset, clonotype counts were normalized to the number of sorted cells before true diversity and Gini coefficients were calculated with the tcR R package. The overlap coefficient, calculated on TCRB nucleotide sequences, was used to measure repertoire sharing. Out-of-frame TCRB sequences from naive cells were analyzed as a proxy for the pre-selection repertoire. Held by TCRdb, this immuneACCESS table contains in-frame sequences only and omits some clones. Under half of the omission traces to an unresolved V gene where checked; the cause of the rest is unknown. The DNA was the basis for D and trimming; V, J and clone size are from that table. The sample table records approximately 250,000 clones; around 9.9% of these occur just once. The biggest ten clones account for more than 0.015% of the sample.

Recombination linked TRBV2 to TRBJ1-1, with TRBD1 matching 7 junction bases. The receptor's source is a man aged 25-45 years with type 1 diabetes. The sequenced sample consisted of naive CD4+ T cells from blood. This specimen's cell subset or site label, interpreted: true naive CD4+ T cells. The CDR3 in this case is CASSVGTANTEAFF. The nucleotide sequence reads TGTGCCAGCAGTGTTGGGACAGCGAACACTGAAGCTTTCTTT.